Listed below are T cell receptor beta chains from one sample, sequenced in a study of cytomegalovirus exposure and HLA in healthy donors. The repertoire was sequenced with immunoSEQ multiplex PCR; TCRdb's copy has only in-frame clones and lacks some. The sample holds about 100,000 clones; less than 80% are singletons and the top ten take 3.1%. Specimen: PBMCs. Receptor source: a woman aged 40-49 years in good health and CMV-seronegative. Both conserved end residues are part of each CDR3. The D gene is left open where the match is weak. Clone size is not always given. Where it is, it says once, few, many or a class for expanded clones.

>TRBD1|TRBJ2-7|NA|TRBV14
TGTGCCAGCAGCACCGGGACAGGAGCCTACGAGCAGTACTTC
CASSTGTGAYEQYF
>NA|TRBJ1-2|NA|TRBV28
TGTGCCAGCAGGACAAACTATGGCTACACCTTC
CASRTNYGYTF
>NA|TRBJ2-5|NA|TRBV30
TGTGCCTGGATCGGGCAAGAGACCCAGTACTTC
CAWIGQETQYF
>TRBD1|TRBJ2-5|NA|TRBV7-2
TGTGCCAGCAGACGGACAGGGTCGGTGACCCAGTACTTC
CASRRTGSVTQYF
>NA|TRBJ1-1|NA|TRBV7-2
TGTGCCAGCAGCTTAGGGCCAGGGCTCAACACTGAAGCTTTCTTT
CASSLGPGLNTEAFF
>TRBD1|TRBJ1-1|once|TRBV29-1
TGCAGCGTTGAAACAGGGGGCGGCACTGAAGCTTTCTTT
CSVETGGGTEAFF
>NA|TRBJ2-7|NA|TRBV5-1
TGCGCCAGCAGCCCCTCGACTGACTCCTACGAGCAGTACTTC
CASSPSTDSYEQYF
>NA|TRBJ2-7|NA|TRBV28
TGTGCCAGCAGTTTCGGACAGTACGAGCAGTACTTC
CASSFGQYEQYF
>NA|TRBJ1-1|NA|TRBV5-1
TGCGCCAGCAGCTTTCCGGGACATAACACTGAAGCTTTCTTT
CASSFPGHNTEAFF
>TRBD1|TRBJ1-1|NA|TRBV30
TGTGCCTGGAGTGTACAGGGGCTGACCACTGAAGCTTTCTTT
CAWSVQGLTTEAFF
>NA|TRBJ1-1|NA|TRBV5-5
TGTGCCAGCAGCTTTGGGCTGGGGGCAAGCACTGAAGCTTTCTTT
CASSFGLGASTEAFF
>TRBD1|TRBJ2-5|NA|TRBV7-9
TGTGCCAGCAGCTTAGGGGACAGTTTGTACCAAGAGACCCAGTACTTC
CASSLGDSLYQETQYF
>NA|TRBJ1-6|NA|TRBV18
TGTGCCAGCTCTGAAGAAAGGGAGGCCGGGGCTTCACCCCTCCACTTT
CASSEEREAGASPLHF
>NA|TRBJ2-7|NA|TRBV30
TGTGCCTGGAGCGAGGGGACATCCCAGCAGTACTTC
CAWSEGTSQQYF
>NA|TRBJ2-7|NA|TRBV11-2
TGTGCCAGCAGCTTTACAGGGTCTTGGTACGAGCAGTACTTC
CASSFTGSWYEQYF
>NA|TRBJ1-4|NA|TRBV18
TGTGCCAGCTCAAGTAGCGGCACCCCGAATGAAAAACTGTTTTTT
CASSSSGTPNEKLFF
>TRBD1|TRBJ1-5|few|TRBV18
TGTGCCAGCTCACGGGGGACAGTACAGCCCCAGCATTTT
CASSRGTVQPQHF
>NA|TRBJ2-3|NA|TRBV7-9
TGTGCCAGCAGCTTAGGACTAGGATCTATGGATACGCAGTATTTT
CASSLGLGSMDTQYF
>TRBD2|TRBJ2-7|NA|TRBV27
TGTGCCAGCAGTTTCGGACTAGCGGGAGGGGTTTCCTACGAGCAGTACTTC
CASSFGLAGGVSYEQYF